The 22 T cell receptor beta chains in this list originate from one sample, sequenced in a study of T cells in Graves' hyperthyroidism and ophthalmopathy. Using RNA transcripts as the source, TCR beta CDR3 regions were amplified. The HTBI primer set drove a first-round RT-PCR of the TCR CDR3. One entry per CDR3 protein results from TCRdb running MiXCR on the multiplex PCR reads. The data contain about 710,000 distinct CDR3 sequences, about 16% of them seen just once; the ten biggest clones take up 8.4%. The sample taken for sequencing was blood. The receptors stem from a man aged 18-30 years with Graves' hyperthyroidism.

This chain links TRBV19 with TRBJ1-5, with a weak D call TRBD1 (6 bases). Trimming removed 10 bases from V and 1 base from J, with 14 bases in between. The CDR3 is made up of 14 amino acids. The germline CDR1 and CDR2 sequences are LNHDA and SQIVND (reference sequence). CDR3 residues: CATQGRGSNQPQHF. The CDR3 nucleotides read TGTGCCACCCAGGGAAGGGGGAGCAATCAGCCCCAGCATTTT.

The chain couples TRBV7-8 to TRBJ1-1; tentatively, D is TRBD1 (6 bases). Germline CDR1 reads SGHVS; CDR2 reads FQNEAQ. The CDR3 loop spans 16 amino acids. Trimming cost V 5 bases and J 0 bases, with 16 bases left between them. The CDR3, as DNA: TGTGCCAGCAGCCACGACAGGCCCCGGTTGAACACTGAAGCTTTCTTT. This sequence encodes CASSHDRPRLNTEAFF.

The DNA for the CDR3 is TGTGCCAGCAGCCCCGGGGTGACGAACACCGGGGAGCTGTTTTTT. This encodes CASSPGVTNTGELFF. V is TRBV12-3 or TRBV12-4 and J is TRBJ2-2, with TRBD2 as a possible D gene (5 bases). Trimming shortened V by 6 bases and J by 0 bases, and 11 bases separated the two germline ends. This CDR3 spans 15 amino acids.

The rearrangement links TRBV28 to TRBJ2-1, with 14 bases aligning to TRBD2. Per germline, CDR1 MDHEN and CDR2 SYDVKM. The CDR3 extends over 17 amino acids. J was trimmed by 6 bases and V by 7 bases; bases with no gene match: 11. The DNA of the CDR3 is TGTGCCAGCACCCCAGAGGGACTAGCGGGGGTGGCCAATGAGCAGTTCTTC. It is translated as CASTPEGLAGVANEQFF.

This clonotype occurred a few times. The chain joins TRBV7-3 to TRBJ2-2; 7 bases are shared with TRBD2. The CDR3 consists of 13 residues. CDR1 and CDR2 from the germline V gene are SGHTA and FQGTGA. The V gene end was trimmed by 9 bases and the J gene end by 1 base; junction bases not matched to a gene: 2. The CDR3: CASGGVNTGELFF. CDR3 nucleotides: TGTGCCAGTGGGGGGGTGAACACCGGGGAGCTGTTTTTT.

Concerning this clonotype: Germline and junction disagree at one end, which may indicate a read error. This chain's CDR3 is CASGLVLTSGRGDGGLFF. DNA for the CDR3: TGTGCTAGTGGTTTGGTACTGACTAGCGGGAGAGGAGACGGGGGGCTGTTTTTT. V and J are TRBV12-5 and TRBJ2-2, with 12 bases lining up with TRBD2. Germline loops: CDR1 LGHNT, CDR2 FRNRAP. The CDR3 loop spans 18 amino acids.

This clonotype was counted between two and nine times. Possible read error: a much larger clone is one base away. The V call is TRBV2, the J call TRBJ1-6, with 7 bases fitting TRBD1. Looked up from germline, CDR1 is SNHLY and CDR2 is FYNNEI. J gave up 10 bases and V 4 bases, and 10 bases lay outside the gene matches. This CDR3 is built from 15 residues. CDR3 loop: CASSVRGQGVSPLHF. Written as DNA, the CDR3 is TGTGCCAGCAGTGTTCGGGGGCAGGGGGTCTCACCCCTCCACTTT.

This clonotype was seen only a few times. The chain uses TRBV12-3 or TRBV12-4 and TRBJ2-4; D gene uncertain. The CDR3 spans 12 residues. The V end lost 6 bases, the J end lost 9 bases, and 12 bases lay between the germline ends. The CDR3: CASSQEPSIQYF. CDR3 DNA sequence: TGTGCCAGCAGCCAGGAACCTTCCATTCAGTACTTC.

The rearrangement joins TRBV7-8 to TRBJ2-7; TRBD2 matches 10 bases. There are 15 residues in the CDR3. Looked up from germline, CDR1 is SGHVS and CDR2 is FQNEAQ. Losses at the gene ends were 0 bases for V and 7 bases for J; bases not matched to a gene: 6. CDR3 bases: TGTGCCAGCAGCTTAGCTAGCGGGAGGACGAGGGAGCAGTACTTC. Residues: CASSLASGRTREQYF.

This clonotype was counted ten times or more. V gene TRBV3-2 combines with J gene TRBJ1-5; the listed D gene, TRBD1, was not tested against the DNA. TRBV3-2 is a recognized pseudogene. The length of the CDR3 is 16 residues. The CDR3 reads CASEKRGRVPNQPQHF. The CDR3 nucleotides read TGTGCCAGCGAAAAAAGGGGCAGGGTACCCAATCAGCCCCAGCATTTT.

This clonotype was seen more than once but under ten times. The chain uses TRBV20-1 and TRBJ2-5, with 8 nucleotides matching TRBD2. The V and J ends lost 6 bases and 1 base, in that order; junction bases with no gene match: 4. CDR1 and CDR2 (germline): DFQATT, SNEGSKA (reference sequence). This CDR3 region has 13 residues. The CDR3 reads CSAGGVLQETQYF. The CDR3 DNA reads as TGCAGTGCCGGGGGGGTGCTCCAAGAGACCCAGTACTTC.

This clonotype came up many times. The CDR3 region is CSVEDPRTGGGEQYF. CDR3 sequence (DNA): TGCAGCGTTGAAGATCCTCGGACAGGCGGCGGGGAGCAGTACTTC. The genes are TRBV29-1 and TRBJ2-7; 7 bases are a match to TRBD1. CDR3 length: 15 residues. Per the germline V gene, CDR1 is SQVTM and CDR2 is ANQGSEA. Trimming removed 0 bases from V and 7 bases from J; junction bases left unmatched: 12.

On this clonotype: A read error may produce the germline difference seen at one junction end. The chain has TRBV7-4 and TRBJ2-1, with D maybe TRBD2 (6 bases). CDR3 length equals 14 residues. Germline-derived CDR1 and CDR2 are SGHVT and SQSDAQ. CDR3 DNA: TGTGCCAGCCGTCCAGCGGGCTCCTACAATGAGCAGCTCTTC. Amino acids: CASRPAGSYNEQLF.

J is TRBJ1-2 and V is TRBV29-1; no firm D call. The V end was cut by 1 base, the J end by 8 bases, with 8 bases between. In germline, CDR1 is SQVTM, CDR2 ANQGSEA. The CDR3 contains 11 residues. CDR3 bases: TGCAGCGTTGAAGTGCTGGGGGGCTACACCTTC. This translates into CSVEVLGGYTF. Based on the CDR3 plus reference TRBV29-1 and TRBJ1-2, the full variable domain is SAVISQKPSRDICQRGTSLTIQCQVDSQVTMMFWYRQQPGQSLTLIATANQGSEATYESGFVIDKFPISRPNLTFSTLTVSNMSPEDSSIYLCSVEVLGGYTFGSGTRLTVV.

The chain couples TRBV6-2 or TRBV6-3 to TRBJ2-3; 13 bases line up with TRBD2. V trimming: 8 bases; J trimming: 4 bases; junction bases outside the gene matches: 15. CDR1 is MNHEY, CDR2 SVGEGT, per germline. The CDR3 length is 18 residues. The CDR3 DNA reads as TGTGCCAGCGTATGGGCTATTACTAGCGGGGGGGGAGCAGATACGCAGTATTTT. This translates into CASVWAITSGGGADTQYF.

This clonotype came up many times. The chain recombines TRBV6-1 with TRBJ2-7; D is perhaps TRBD2 (6 bases). Between the trimmed V and J ends, which lost 5 bases and 0 bases, there was a span of 17 bases. This CDR3 has 16 amino acids. Per germline, CDR1 MNHNS and CDR2 SASEGT. In nucleotides, the CDR3 is TGTGCCAGCAGTTATCCCAGCGGGTGGAGCTCCTACGAGCAGTACTTC. Translating gives CASSYPSGWSSYEQYF.

The chain is built from TRBV28 and TRBJ1-1; the D is unclear. Germline loops: CDR1 MDHEN, CDR2 SYDVKM. The CDR3 is made up of 14 amino acids. Trimming stripped 2 bases from V and 0 bases from J, with 7 bases between. CDR3 residues: CASSLVYLNTEAFF. The CDR3 DNA reads as TGTGCCAGCAGTTTAGTTTACCTGAACACTGAAGCTTTCTTT.

This clonotype was detected many times. The chain couples TRBV5-1 to TRBJ2-3, with a weak D call TRBD1 (6 bases). Deletions cut 5 bases from V and 3 bases from J, with 16 bases between. Germline V gene lookup returns CDR1 SGHRS and CDR2 YFSETQ. The CDR3 runs 15 residues. CDR3 DNA: TGCGCCAGCAGGCAAGGACAGTTGGGTACAGATACGCAGTATTTT. Translating gives CASRQGQLGTDTQYF.

This clonotype occurred a few times. The CDR3 DNA reads as TGTGCCAGCAGCTTAGCGGGGGGAGACGAGCCCCAGCATTTT. It yields the protein CASSLAGGDEPQHF. The gene calls are TRBV7-2 and TRBJ1-5; D perhaps matches TRBD1 (5 bases). The CDR3 spans 14 residues. CDR1 is SGHTA, CDR2 FQGNSA, per germline. Trimming cost V 0 bases and J 8 bases, with 11 bases left between them. Looking up the rest from reference TRBV7-2 and TRBJ1-5 gives the full variable domain: GAGVSQSPSNKVTEKGKDVELRCDPISGHTALYWYRQSLGQGLEFLIYFQGNSAPDKSGLPSDRFSAERTGGSVSTLTIQRTQQEDSAVYLCASSLAGGDEPQHFGDGTRLSIL.

Concerning this clonotype: In this CDR3 the conserved last residue, phenylalanine or tryptophan, is missing, so a read error is likely. The chain couples TRBV14 to TRBJ2-1; D might be TRBD2 (6 bases). Between the trimmed V and J ends, which lost 5 bases and 5 bases, there was a span of 13 bases. The V gene's germline CDR1 is SGHDN and CDR2 FVKESK. The CDR3 spans 14 residues. CDR3 nucleotides: TGTGCCAGCAGCTCGGGAGTCACAAACAATGAGCAGTTCTTA. Translating gives CASSSGVTNNEQFL.

The V call is TRBV28, the J call TRBJ1-2; no reliable D call. Germline-derived CDR1 and CDR2 are MDHEN and SYDVKM. The CDR3 totals 15 residues. Trimming removed 2 bases at V and 2 bases at J, with 12 bases between. The CDR3 loop reads CASSLPGTRNYGYTF. Written as DNA, the CDR3 is TGTGCCAGCAGTTTACCCGGCACACGGAACTATGGCTACACCTTC.

This clonotype was detected only a few times. This chain's CDR3 is CASSDLAGGEAQYF. The CDR3 coding sequence is TGTGCCAGCAGTGATTTAGCGGGGGGGGAGGCCCAGTACTTC. The rearrangement links TRBV25-1 to TRBJ2-5; 11 bases align to TRBD2. CDR1 is MGHDK, CDR2 SYGVNS, per germline. CDR3 size: 14 residues. The V gene end was trimmed by 3 bases and the J gene end by 9 bases; junction bases not matched to a gene: 6.